The 30 T cell receptor beta chains below were found in one sample sequenced in a study of siplizumab effects on memory and regulatory T cells. Sequencing used immunoSEQ multiplex PCR; TCRdb keeps in-frame clones, though not all of them. The sample gives tens of thousands of clones, roughly 90% of which show up once; over 1.5% is in the top ten. Sequenced: Tregs sorted from blood. These receptors were collected from a human donor in good health.

The V and J genes are TRBV27 and TRBJ2-1; no reliable D call. CDR1 and CDR2 (germline): MNHEY, SMNVEV (reference sequence). Trimming pared 1 base from V and 6 bases from J, leaving 7 bases between. The CDR3 has 13 amino acids. In DNA form, the CDR3 reads TGTGCCAGCAGTTTATTCTTGGTCAATGAGCAGTTCTTC. Protein sequence: CASSLFLVNEQFF.

This sequence joins TRBV15 and TRBJ1-2, with D uncertain. The CDR3 is made up of 16 amino acids. V lost 5 bases, J lost 4 bases, and 20 bases lay in between. Per the germline V gene, CDR1 is LNHNV and CDR2 is YYDKDF (reference sequence). In DNA form, the CDR3 reads TGTGCCACCAGCTTGGGAGGAGCGTCCCCCTCCTATGGCTACACCTTC. Translation gives CATSLGGASPSYGYTF.

The V gene is TRBV27, the J gene TRBJ2-6; either TRBD1 or TRBD2 may fit D (6 bases each). Deletions cut 10 bases from V and 0 bases from J, with 13 bases between. The length of the CDR3 is 15 residues. Germline V gene lookup returns CDR1 MNHEY and CDR2 SMNVEV (reference sequence). CDR3 region: CATQGRTSGANVLTF. The CDR3 nucleotides are TGTGCCACCCAGGGGAGGACCTCTGGGGCCAACGTCCTGACTTTC.

This clone showed up just a few times. The chain couples TRBV7-8 to TRBJ2-5; D not resolved. Looked up from germline, CDR1 is SGHVS and CDR2 is FQNEAQ. V was shortened by 0 bases and J by 4 bases, with 12 bases between the two germline ends. The length of the CDR3 is 15 residues. CDR3 residues: CASSLAGIAPETQYF. The CDR3 DNA sequence: TGTGCCAGCAGCTTAGCGGGGATCGCCCCAGAGACCCAGTACTTC.

The J gene is TRBJ2-5, the V gene TRBV16; D gene ambiguous. Germline V gene sequence: CDR1 KGHSY, CDR2 FQNENV. Trimming took 0 bases from V and 2 from J, leaving 7 bases between them. CDR3 length equals 14 residues. This chain's CDR3 is CASSQSAKQETQYF. CDR3 DNA: TGTGCCAGCAGCCAATCTGCGAAGCAAGAGACCCAGTACTTC.

This clone showed up just once. The rearrangement joins TRBV5-1 to TRBJ2-1; TRBD1 might be the D (5 bases). This CDR3 is built from 13 residues. Trimming removed 2 bases at V and 8 bases at J, with 11 bases between. Germline V gives CDR1 SGHRS, CDR2 YFSETQ. The CDR3 protein is CASSLYPQDEQFF. DNA of the CDR3: TGCGCCAGCAGCTTATATCCACAGGATGAGCAGTTCTTC.

The rearrangement uses TRBV30 and TRBJ2-5; 8 bases line up with TRBD1. The CDR3 is made up of 16 amino acids. Per germline, CDR1 GTSNPN and CDR2 SVGIG (reference sequence). With V trimmed by 2 bases and J by 5 bases, 13 bases remained unmatched. CDR3 region: CAWSHTSRTGRETQYF. DNA of the CDR3: TGTGCCTGGAGTCACACCTCGCGGACAGGGAGGGAGACCCAGTACTTC.

CDR3 coding DNA: TGTGCCAGTACCAAAGACAGGAGCTATGGCTACACCTTC. This translates into CASTKDRSYGYTF. The gene calls are TRBV19 and TRBJ1-2, with D possibly TRBD1 on 6 matching bases. Trimming removed 7 bases at V and 4 bases at J, with 13 bases between. This CDR3 spans 13 amino acids. Germline CDR1 reads LNHDA; CDR2 reads SQIVND (reference sequence).

The chain joins TRBV28 to TRBJ2-7; D not resolved. The CDR3 runs to 15 residues. Germline V gives CDR1 MDHEN, CDR2 SYDVKM. V lost 3 bases to trimming and J lost 0 bases, with 12 bases between them. The CDR3: CASSFIGVPSYEQYF. CDR3 coding DNA: TGTGCCAGCAGTTTTATCGGAGTCCCCTCCTACGAGCAGTACTTC.

This chain uses TRBV9 with TRBJ1-6; unclear D gene. Trimming removed 3 bases at V and 6 bases at J, with 13 bases between. CDR1 SGDLS and CDR2 YYNGEE come from the germline V gene. This CDR3 region has 15 residues. The CDR3 loop is CASSARSGGNSPLHF. For the CDR3, the DNA is TGTGCCAGCAGCGCCCGATCAGGAGGTAATTCACCCCTCCACTTT.

This chain links TRBV18 with TRBJ1-5; D may be TRBD1 (5 bases). The V end lost 2 bases, the J end lost 3 bases, and 14 bases lay between the germline ends. CDR1 is KGHSH, CDR2 LQKENI, per germline. The CDR3 runs 16 residues. The CDR3 here is CASSPNPGTLNQPQHF. The CDR3 DNA reads as TGTGCCAGCTCACCAAATCCCGGGACTCTCAATCAGCCCCAGCATTTT.

The chain joins TRBV14 to TRBJ1-4; tentative D call: TRBD1 (6 bases). The CDR3 runs 17 residues. Germline V CDR1 and CDR2: SGHDN, FVKESK. V was trimmed by 1 base and J by 5 bases, leaving 17 bases between them. Here the CDR3 DNA reads TGTGCCAGCAGCCAAGGTTTGACAGGCCTCAAGAATGAAAAACTGTTTTTT. It is translated as CASSQGLTGLKNEKLFF.

The chain has TRBV7-9 and TRBJ1-5; D is undetermined. The CDR3 consists of 12 residues. From germline, CDR1 is SEHNR and CDR2 FQNEAQ (reference sequence). V lost 2 bases and J 4 bases, leaving 3 bases between the germline ends. CDR3 bases: TGTGCCAGCAGCTTACAGAATCAGCCCCAGCATTTT. Its translation is CASSLQNQPQHF.

This clone turned up a few times. J is TRBJ1-2 and V is TRBV25-1; a weak D match, TRBD1 (6 bases). The CDR3 is made up of 14 amino acids. The germline gives CDR1 MGHDK, CDR2 SYGVNS. Trimming removed 0 bases from V and 8 bases from J, with 13 bases in between. The chain's CDR3 is CASSEYRGARGYTF. The CDR3 DNA reads TGTGCCAGCAGTGAATATAGGGGGGCGCGGGGCTACACCTTC.

This clone showed up just a few times. The chain is built from TRBV5-1 and TRBJ2-1; 9 bases fit TRBD2. This CDR3 spans 15 amino acids. J was trimmed by 8 bases and V by 4 bases; bases with no gene match: 10. Germline CDR1 and CDR2: SGHRS and YFSETQ. The CDR3 reads CASSPSGRGGYEQFF. The CDR3 region has the DNA TGCGCCAGCAGCCCGTCCGGGCGGGGGGGGTATGAGCAGTTCTTC.

This chain joins TRBV25-1 and TRBJ2-2; the D gene could be TRBD1 or TRBD2 (6 bases each). Between the trimmed V and J ends, which lost 0 bases and 0 bases, there was a span of 8 bases. Germline-derived CDR1 and CDR2 are MGHDK and SYGVNS. There are 16 residues in the CDR3. CDR3 DNA: TGTGCCAGCAGTGAATACGGGGGCTCGAACACCGGGGAGCTGTTTTTT. As protein: CASSEYGGSNTGELFF. Based on the CDR3 plus reference TRBV25-1 and TRBJ2-2, the full variable domain is EADIYQTPRYLVIGTGKKITLECSQTMGHDKMYWYQQDPGMELHLIHYSYGVNSTEKGDLSSESTVSRIRTEHFPLTLESARPSHTSQYLCASSEYGGSNTGELFFGEGSRLTVL.

The chain employs TRBV7-3 and TRBJ1-5; 7 nucleotides align to TRBD1. The V segment lost 4 bases and the J segment 5 bases; nucleotides outside the gene matches: 2. CDR1 SGHTA and CDR2 FQGTGA come from the germline V gene. This CDR3 has 13 residues. The CDR3 nucleotides are TGTGCCAGCAGCTCCGACAGGGATCAGCCCCAGCATTTT. As protein: CASSSDRDQPQHF.

V is TRBV6-1 and J is TRBJ1-5; D gene ambiguous. The ends were cut back, 9 bases at V and 0 bases at J, with 9 bases in the middle. Germline V CDR1 and CDR2: MNHNS, SASEGT. CDR3 length: 13 amino acids. The CDR3 here is CASRTDSNQPQHF. The CDR3 bases are TGTGCCAGTAGGACGGATAGCAATCAGCCCCAGCATTTT.

This clone was counted a few times. The chain is built from TRBV4-1 and TRBJ1-6; D is ambiguous. V was cut by 0 bases and J by 0 bases, with 6 bases left in between. From germline, CDR1 is MGHRA and CDR2 YSYEKL. The CDR3 is made up of 16 amino acids. CDR3 residues: CASSQDESSYNSPLHF. In DNA form, the CDR3 reads TGCGCCAGCAGCCAAGACGAGAGCTCCTATAATTCACCCCTCCACTTT.

This clone is a singleton in its sample. The rearrangement uses TRBV27 and TRBJ2-7; 10 bases are a match to TRBD1. The V and J ends lost 6 bases and 1 base, in that order; junction bases with no gene match: 3. This CDR3 comprises 14 residues. Germline CDR1 reads MNHEY; CDR2 reads SMNVEV (reference sequence). In DNA form, the CDR3 reads TGTGCCAGCAGATGGACAGGGGGTTCCTACGAGCAGTACTTC. Amino acid sequence: CASRWTGGSYEQYF.

This chain connects TRBV7-9 to TRBJ2-3; TRBD1 aligns across 8 bases. V shed 3 bases, J shed 3 bases, and the junction held 8 bases outside the gene matches. The germline V gene has CDR1 SEHNR and CDR2 FQNEAQ (reference sequence). The CDR3 totals 16 residues. Here the CDR3 reads CASSLFTGGTTDTQYF. For the CDR3, the DNA is TGTGCCAGCAGCTTGTTTACAGGGGGGACGACAGATACGCAGTATTTT.

The chain employs TRBV11-1 and TRBJ2-3; 8 bases line up with TRBD1. Germline V gives CDR1 SGHAT, CDR2 FQDESV (reference sequence). Germline trimming cut 8 bases from V and 0 bases from J; bases unmatched to any gene: 7. This CDR3 region has 15 residues. CDR3 amino acids: CASALQGGSTDTQYF. CDR3 nucleotide sequence: TGTGCCAGCGCATTACAGGGGGGTAGCACAGATACGCAGTATTTT.

The rearrangement joins TRBV28 to TRBJ2-7; D unclear. The germline V gene has CDR1 MDHEN and CDR2 SYDVKM. This CDR3 comprises 13 residues. Trimming took 3 bases from V and 1 from J, leaving 7 bases between them. CDR3 coding DNA: TGTGCCAGCAGTTTGGGCGGATCCTACGAGCAGTACTTC. Protein sequence: CASSLGGSYEQYF.

This chain links TRBV5-4 with TRBJ2-1, with 14 nucleotides matching TRBD2. V trimming: 5 bases; J trimming: 6 bases; junction bases outside the gene matches: 4. Looked up from germline, CDR1 is SGHNT and CDR2 is YYREEE (reference sequence). The CDR3 has 15 residues. CDR3 sequence (DNA): TGTGCCAGCAGGGACGGACTAGCGGGGGGCAATGAGCAGTTCTTC. It yields the protein CASRDGLAGGNEQFF.

The chain links TRBV25-1 to TRBJ2-7; TRBD2 is a possible D gene (5 bases). V lost 2 bases and J lost 2, with 7 bases in between. Germline CDR1 is MGHDK and CDR2 is SYGVNS. The CDR3 has 13 amino acids. In DNA form, the CDR3 reads TGTGCCAGCAGTGAAGCCGGGACCTACGAGCAGTACTTC. The encoded protein is CASSEAGTYEQYF.

This chain uses TRBV7-9 with TRBJ2-5, with 12 bases that match TRBD2. Germline V lookup: CDR1 SEHNR, CDR2 FQNEAQ (reference sequence). The CDR3 is made up of 16 amino acids. Trimming took 3 bases from V and 5 from J; bases not matched to a gene: 7. The DNA for the CDR3 is TGTGCCAGCAGCTTGAGCCTAGCGGGGGGGCAGGAGACCCAGTACTTC. Translated: CASSLSLAGGQETQYF.

The V call is TRBV6-1, the J call TRBJ2-7; a weak D match, TRBD2 (6 bases). The CDR3 has 15 amino acids. The germline V gene encodes CDR1 MNHNS and CDR2 SASEGT. V was shortened by 5 bases and J by 1 base, with 15 bases between the two germline ends. The DNA for the CDR3 is TGTGCCAGCAGTCAAGGGCGGGATCGTTCCTACGAGCAGTACTTC. Translating it yields CASSQGRDRSYEQYF.

This chain links TRBV6-5 with TRBJ2-3, with TRBD2 matching 8 bases. J was trimmed by 10 bases and V by 7 bases; bases with no gene match: 13. The CDR3 extends over 14 amino acids. CDR1 is MNHEY, CDR2 SVGAGI, per germline. Written as DNA, the CDR3 is TGTGCCAGCATCCCCGGGGGGGGTCTTTATGCGCAGTATTTT. The encoded protein is CASIPGGGLYAQYF.

V usage is TRBV19 and J usage is TRBJ2-7; maybe TRBD1 (6 bases). Trimming stripped 5 bases from V and 1 base from J, with 18 bases between. The CDR3 consists of 16 residues. Germline-derived CDR1 and CDR2 are LNHDA and SQIVND (reference sequence). CDR3 residues: CASSPTGTLDSYEQYF. In DNA form, the CDR3 reads TGTGCCAGTAGTCCGACCGGGACACTCGATTCCTACGAGCAGTACTTC.

The V gene is TRBV6-1, the J gene TRBJ1-5; D possibly corresponds to TRBD1 (6 bases). The CDR3 runs to 20 residues. The germline V and J ends were trimmed by 1 base and 0 bases, with 22 bases remaining between them. CDR1 is MNHNS, CDR2 SASEGT, per germline. The CDR3 nucleotides are TGTGCCAGCAGTGAAGTCCGGAAGGGGACAAACACTTATAGCAATCAGCCCCAGCATTTT. This sequence encodes CASSEVRKGTNTYSNQPQHF.